The present T cell receptor (beta chain) was sequenced within a study of cytomegalovirus exposure and HLA in healthy donors. Whole-study results and caveats: Analyzed later, association rates of TCRs varied across HLA loci, with DRB1 most and HLA-C fewest.

PCR employed 60 Vbeta and 13 Jbeta primers. Profiled with immunoSEQ multiplex PCR; TCRdb holds only in-frame clones, not every one. The table lists some 88,000 clones, roughly three fifths of them singletons. Of note for this clone: Antigen: not known. One end of the junction varies from germline; a read error may be responsible.

CDR1 is SGHRS and CDR2 is YFSETQ in the germline V gene. CDR3 length: 12 amino acids. This TCR was sampled from a woman in her 30s in good health and CMV-seronegative. The chain is built from TRBV5-1 and TRBJ2-5; TRBD1 might be the D (5 bases). The specimen sequenced was PBMCs. The CDR3 is CASSLGVGDRHF. The CDR3, as DNA: TGCGCCAGCAGCTTGGGAGTAGGTGACAGACACTTC.